This T cell receptor (beta chain) was recovered during a study of identical twins. General study points: Within twin pairs, the out-of-frame alpha sequences they shared showed excess low generation probability.

This clonotype was observed many times. Its cognate antigen is unknown. CDR1 and CDR2 (germline): SGHRS, YFSETQ. The CDR3 is 16 amino acids. The V segment lost 3 bases and the J segment 4 bases; nucleotides outside the gene matches: 10. The authors used template switching to add a universal primer site and gave cDNA unique molecular identifiers. Each CDR3 protein is one row after TCRdb ran MiXCR on the 5' RACE reads. The sample holds hundreds of thousands of distinct CDR3 sequences, 6.1% seen once. The chain uses TRBV5-1 and TRBJ2-7, with TRBD2 matching over 10 bases. This receptor was identified in a man in his late teens or twenties in good health. Sequenced material: naive T cells sorted from blood. CDR3 DNA sequence: TGCGCCAGCAGCTGGACCCATACTAGCGGGACTTACGAGCAGTACTTC. Translated, it gives CASSWTHTSGTYEQYF. Full variable domain (missing parts from reference TRBV5-1 and TRBJ2-7): KAGVTQTPRYLIKTRGQQVTLSCSPISGHRSVSWYQQTPGQGLQFLFEYFSETQRNKGNFPGRFSGRQFSNSRSEMNVSTLELGDSALYLCASSWTHTSGTYEQYFGPGTRLTVT.